This record covers a single T cell receptor beta chain. The antigen is undetermined. The sample is drawn from a study of cytomegalovirus exposure and HLA in healthy donors. Across the whole study: The same platform was used for the 130 or so validation repertoires and the roughly 720 first-cohort repertoires, a later analysis reported. Study-level findings and limits: Under in vitro conditions, three CMV-associated chains were confirmed as specific for CMV antigens. According to a subsequent analysis, TCR clusters identified in the first cohort showed a tendency to co-occur across the 110 or so validation repertoires.

Germline-derived CDR1 and CDR2 are LGHNA and YNFKEQ. The length of the CDR3 is 16 residues. The V end lost 1 base, the J end lost 1 base, and 12 bases lay between the germline ends. Generated by immunoSEQ multiplex PCR, the TCRdb table keeps only in-frame clones and is missing some. The sample includes about 76,000 clones, 85% to 95% of them seen just once. Sequences were obtained from PBMCs. The receptor was isolated from a man younger than 35 in good health and CMV-seropositive. The chain couples TRBV4-2 to TRBJ2-3; no clear D. CDR3 nucleotides: TGTGCCAGCAGCCAAGTTAGAGTAGCCCGCACAGATACGCAGTATTTT. Its protein product is CASSQVRVARTDTQYF.